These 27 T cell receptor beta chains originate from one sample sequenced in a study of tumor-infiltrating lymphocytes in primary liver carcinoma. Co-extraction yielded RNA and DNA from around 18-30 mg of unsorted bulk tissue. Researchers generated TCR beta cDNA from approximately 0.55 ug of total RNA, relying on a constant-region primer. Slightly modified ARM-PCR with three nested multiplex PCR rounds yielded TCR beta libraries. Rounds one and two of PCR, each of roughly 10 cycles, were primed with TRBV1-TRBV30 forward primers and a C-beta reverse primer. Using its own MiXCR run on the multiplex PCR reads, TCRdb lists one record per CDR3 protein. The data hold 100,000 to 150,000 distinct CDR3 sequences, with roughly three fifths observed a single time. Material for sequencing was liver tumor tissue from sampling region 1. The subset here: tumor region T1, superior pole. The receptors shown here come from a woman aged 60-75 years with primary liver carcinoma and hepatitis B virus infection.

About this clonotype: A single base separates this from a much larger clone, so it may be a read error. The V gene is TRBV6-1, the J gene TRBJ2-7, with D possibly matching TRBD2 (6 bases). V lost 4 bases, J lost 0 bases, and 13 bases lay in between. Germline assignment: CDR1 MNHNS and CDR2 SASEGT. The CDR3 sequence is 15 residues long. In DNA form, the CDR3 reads TGTGCCAGCAGTGGAGAGGCGGGAAGCTCCTACGAGCAGTACTTC. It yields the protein CASSGEAGSSYEQYF.

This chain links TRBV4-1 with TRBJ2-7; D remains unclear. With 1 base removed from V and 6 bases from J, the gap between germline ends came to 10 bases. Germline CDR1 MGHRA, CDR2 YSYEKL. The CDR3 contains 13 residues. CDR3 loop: CASSQGPPCEQYF. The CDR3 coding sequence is TGCGCCAGCAGCCAAGGTCCGCCCTGCGAGCAGTACTTC.

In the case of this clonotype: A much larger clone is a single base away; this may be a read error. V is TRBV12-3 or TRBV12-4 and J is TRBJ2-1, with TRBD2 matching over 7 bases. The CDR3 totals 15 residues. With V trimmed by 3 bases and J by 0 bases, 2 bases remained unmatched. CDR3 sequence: CASSFGTNSYNEQFF. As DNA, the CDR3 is TGTGCCAGCAGTTTTGGGACTAACTCCTACAATGAGCAGTTCTTC.

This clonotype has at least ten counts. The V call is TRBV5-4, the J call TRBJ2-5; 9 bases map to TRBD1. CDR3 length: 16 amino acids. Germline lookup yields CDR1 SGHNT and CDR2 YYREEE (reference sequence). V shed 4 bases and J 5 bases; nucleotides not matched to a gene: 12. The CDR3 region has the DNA TGTGCCAGCAGCCCCTGGACAGGGGATCTCGGTGAGACCCAGTACTTC. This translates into CASSPWTGDLGETQYF. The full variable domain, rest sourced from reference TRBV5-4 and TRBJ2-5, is ETGVTQSPTHLIKTRGQQVTLRCSSQSGHNTVSWYQQALGQGPQFIFQYYREEENGRGNFPPRFSGLQFPNYSSELNVNALELDDSALYLCASSPWTGDLGETQYFGPGTRLLVL.

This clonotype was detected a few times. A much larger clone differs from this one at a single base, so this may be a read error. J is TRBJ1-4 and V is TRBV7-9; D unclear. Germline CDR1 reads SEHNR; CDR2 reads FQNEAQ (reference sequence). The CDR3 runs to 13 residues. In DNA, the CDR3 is TGTGCCAGCAGCTTGGGATACGATGAAAAACTGTCTTTT. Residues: CASSLGYDEKLSF.

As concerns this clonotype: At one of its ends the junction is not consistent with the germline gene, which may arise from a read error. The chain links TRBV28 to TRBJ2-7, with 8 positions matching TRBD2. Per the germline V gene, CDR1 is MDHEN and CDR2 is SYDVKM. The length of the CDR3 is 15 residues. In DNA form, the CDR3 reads TGTACCAGCAACACGGGAGGGGGGTTTTCATACGAGCAGTACTTC. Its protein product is CTSNTGGGFSYEQYF.

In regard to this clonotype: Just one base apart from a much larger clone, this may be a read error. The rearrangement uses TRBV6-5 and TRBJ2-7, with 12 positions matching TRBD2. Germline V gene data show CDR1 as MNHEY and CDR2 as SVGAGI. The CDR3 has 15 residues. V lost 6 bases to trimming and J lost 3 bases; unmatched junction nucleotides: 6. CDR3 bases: TGTGCCAGCAGGCTGACTAGCGGGAGCATCTACGAGCAGTACTTC. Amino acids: CASRLTSGSIYEQYF.

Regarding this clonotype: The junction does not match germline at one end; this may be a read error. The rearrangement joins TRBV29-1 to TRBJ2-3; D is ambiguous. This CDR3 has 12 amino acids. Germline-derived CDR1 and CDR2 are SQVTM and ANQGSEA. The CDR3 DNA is TGCAGCGTTAAAGTGGCTAGAGATACACAGTATTTT. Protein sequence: CSVKVARDTQYF.

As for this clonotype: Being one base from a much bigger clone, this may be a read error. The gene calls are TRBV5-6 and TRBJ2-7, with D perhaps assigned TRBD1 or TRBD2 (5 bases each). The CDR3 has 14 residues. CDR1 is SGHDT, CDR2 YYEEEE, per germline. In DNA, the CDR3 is TGTGCCAGCAGCTTGATCGGGGCCTCCTGCGAGCAGTACTTC. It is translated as CASSLIGASCEQYF.

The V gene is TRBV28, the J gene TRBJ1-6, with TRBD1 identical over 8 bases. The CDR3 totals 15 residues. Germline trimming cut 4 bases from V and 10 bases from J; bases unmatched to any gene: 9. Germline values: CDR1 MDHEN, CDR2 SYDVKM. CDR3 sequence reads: CASSSRTGRKSPLHF. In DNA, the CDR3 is TGTGCCAGCAGTTCACGGACAGGGCGAAAATCACCCCTCCACTTT.

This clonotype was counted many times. CDR3 nucleotides: TGTGCCAGCAGGCTGACAGCTACGAATGAAAAACTGTTTTTT. This translates into CASRLTATNEKLFF. J is TRBJ1-4 and V is TRBV6-5; D perhaps matches TRBD1 (5 bases). The V end was cut by 6 bases, the J end by 5 bases, with 13 bases between. The CDR3 is 14 amino acids. The germline gives CDR1 MNHEY, CDR2 SVGAGI.

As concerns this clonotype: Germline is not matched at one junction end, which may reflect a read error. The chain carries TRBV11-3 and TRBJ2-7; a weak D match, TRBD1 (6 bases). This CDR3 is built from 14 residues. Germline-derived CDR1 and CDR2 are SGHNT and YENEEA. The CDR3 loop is CANSSTKYGSGQNF. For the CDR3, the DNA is TGTGCCAACAGCTCAACAAAGTACGGGTCCGGACAGAACTTC.

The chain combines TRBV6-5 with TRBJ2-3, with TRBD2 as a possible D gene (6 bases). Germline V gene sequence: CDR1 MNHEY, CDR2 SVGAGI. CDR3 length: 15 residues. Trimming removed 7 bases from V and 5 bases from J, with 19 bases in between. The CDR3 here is CASTKRAGPGDTQYF. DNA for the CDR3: TGTGCCAGCACTAAACGAGCGGGCCCTGGAGATACGCAGTATTTT.

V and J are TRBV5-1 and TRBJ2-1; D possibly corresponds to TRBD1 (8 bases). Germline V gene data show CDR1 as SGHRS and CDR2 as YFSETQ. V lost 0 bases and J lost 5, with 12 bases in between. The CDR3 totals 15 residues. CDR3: CASSLGTGRDNEQFF. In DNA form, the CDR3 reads TGCGCCAGCAGCTTGGGGACAGGGAGGGACAATGAGCAGTTCTTC.

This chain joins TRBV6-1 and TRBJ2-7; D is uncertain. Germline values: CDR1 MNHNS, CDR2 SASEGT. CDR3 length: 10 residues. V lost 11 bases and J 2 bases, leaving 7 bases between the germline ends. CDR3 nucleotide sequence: TGTGCCCAGAAGACCTACGAGCAGTACTTC. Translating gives CAQKTYEQYF.

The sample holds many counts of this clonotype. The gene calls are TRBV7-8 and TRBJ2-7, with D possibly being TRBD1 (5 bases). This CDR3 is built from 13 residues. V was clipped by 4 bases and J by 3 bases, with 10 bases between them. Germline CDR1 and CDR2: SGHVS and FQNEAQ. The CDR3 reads CASSSDSLYEQYF. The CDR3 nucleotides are TGTGCCAGCAGCTCTGACAGCCTCTACGAGCAGTACTTC.

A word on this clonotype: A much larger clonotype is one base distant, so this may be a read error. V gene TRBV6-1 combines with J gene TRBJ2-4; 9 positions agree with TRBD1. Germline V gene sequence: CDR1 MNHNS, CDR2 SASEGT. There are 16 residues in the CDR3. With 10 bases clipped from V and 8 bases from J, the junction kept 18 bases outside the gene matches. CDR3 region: CAISRTGDGAFDIQYF. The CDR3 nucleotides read TGTGCCATCAGCAGGACAGGGGACGGGGCCTTCGACATTCAGTACTTC.

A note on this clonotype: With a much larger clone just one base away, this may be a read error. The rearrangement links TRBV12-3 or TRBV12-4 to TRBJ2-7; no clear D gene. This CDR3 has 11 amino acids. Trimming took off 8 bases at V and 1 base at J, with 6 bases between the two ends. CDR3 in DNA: TGTGCCAGCGCCAAATCCTACGAGCAGTACTTC. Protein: CASAKSYEQYF.

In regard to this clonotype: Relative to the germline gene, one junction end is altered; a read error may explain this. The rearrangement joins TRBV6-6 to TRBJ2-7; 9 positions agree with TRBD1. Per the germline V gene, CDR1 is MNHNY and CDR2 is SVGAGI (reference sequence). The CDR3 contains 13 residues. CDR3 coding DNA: TGTGCCAGCAGCACGGGACAGGGCTATGAGCGGTACTTC. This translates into CASSTGQGYERYF.

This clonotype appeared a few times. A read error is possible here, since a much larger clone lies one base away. In DNA, the CDR3 is TGTCCCAGCAGCTCCTGGACTAGCGGTACCTTATCTGGGGCCAACGTCCTGACTTTC. It is translated as CPSSSWTSGTLSGANVLTF. The chain is built from TRBV7-9 and TRBJ2-6; 10 nucleotides line up with TRBD2. The CDR3 contains 19 residues. In germline, CDR1 is SEHNR, CDR2 FQNEAQ (reference sequence).

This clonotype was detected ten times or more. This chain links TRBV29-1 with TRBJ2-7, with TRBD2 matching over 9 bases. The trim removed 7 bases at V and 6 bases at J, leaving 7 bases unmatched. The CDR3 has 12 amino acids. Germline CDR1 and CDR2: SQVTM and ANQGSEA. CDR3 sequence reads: CSGGGGGLEQYF. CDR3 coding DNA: TGCAGCGGCGGCGGGGGGGGGCTCGAGCAGTACTTC.

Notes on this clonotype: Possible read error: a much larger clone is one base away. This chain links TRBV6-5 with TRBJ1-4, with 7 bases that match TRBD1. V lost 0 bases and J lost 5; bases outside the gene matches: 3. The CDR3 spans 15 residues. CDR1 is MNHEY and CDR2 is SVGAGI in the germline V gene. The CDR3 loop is CASSYSTGSNEKLFF. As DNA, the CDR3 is TGTGCCAGCAGTTACTCGACAGGGAGCAATGAAAAACTGTTTTTT.

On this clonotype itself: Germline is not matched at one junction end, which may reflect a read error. Written as DNA, the CDR3 is TGCGCCAGCAGTGGAGCAGATACGCAATGTTTT. It specifies CASSGADTQCF. The chain carries TRBV10-2 and TRBJ2-3, with unresolved D. CDR3 length: 11 residues. The V gene's germline CDR1 is WSHSY and CDR2 SAAADI.

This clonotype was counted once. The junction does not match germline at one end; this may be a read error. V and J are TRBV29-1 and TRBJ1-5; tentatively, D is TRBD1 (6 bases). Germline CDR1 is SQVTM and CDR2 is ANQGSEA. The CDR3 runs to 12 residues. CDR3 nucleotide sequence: TGCAGCGTGGGACATGAAGGTCGTCCCCAGCGTTTT. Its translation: CSVGHEGRPQRF.

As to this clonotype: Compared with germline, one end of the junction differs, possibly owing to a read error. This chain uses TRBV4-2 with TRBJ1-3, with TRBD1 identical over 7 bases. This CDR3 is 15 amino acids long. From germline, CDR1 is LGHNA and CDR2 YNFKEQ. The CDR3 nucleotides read TGTACCAGCAGCCAAGGGGGACAGTCTGGAAACACGATATATTTT. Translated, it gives CTSSQGGQSGNTIYF.

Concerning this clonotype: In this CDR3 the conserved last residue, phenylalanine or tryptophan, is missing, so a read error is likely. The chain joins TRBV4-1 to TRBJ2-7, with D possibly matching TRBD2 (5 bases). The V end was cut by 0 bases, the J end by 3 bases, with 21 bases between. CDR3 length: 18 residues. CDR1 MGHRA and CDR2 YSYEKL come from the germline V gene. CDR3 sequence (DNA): TGCGCCAGCAGCCAAGATACCACGAGGTGGGAGCGCGTCTACGAGCAGTACTTA. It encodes CASSQDTTRWERVYEQYL.

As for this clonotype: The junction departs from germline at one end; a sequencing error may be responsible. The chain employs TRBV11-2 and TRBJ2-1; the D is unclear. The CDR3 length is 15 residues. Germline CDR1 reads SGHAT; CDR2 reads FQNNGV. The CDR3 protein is CANSLEGGENDEQFF. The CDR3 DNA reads TGTGCCAACAGCTTAGAAGGCGGTGAGAACGATGAGCAGTTCTTC.